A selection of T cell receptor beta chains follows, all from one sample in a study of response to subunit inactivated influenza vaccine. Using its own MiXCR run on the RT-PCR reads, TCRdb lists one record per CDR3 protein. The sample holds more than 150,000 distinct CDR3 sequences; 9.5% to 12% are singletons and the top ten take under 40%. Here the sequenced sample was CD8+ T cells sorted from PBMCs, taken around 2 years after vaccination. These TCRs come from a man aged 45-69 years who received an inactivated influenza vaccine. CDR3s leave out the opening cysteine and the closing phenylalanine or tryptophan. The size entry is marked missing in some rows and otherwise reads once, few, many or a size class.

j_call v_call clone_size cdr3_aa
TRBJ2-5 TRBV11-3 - ASSLNYAPRTETQY
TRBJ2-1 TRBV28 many ASSFRYEQF
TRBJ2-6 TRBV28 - ASSSTTSSGANVLT
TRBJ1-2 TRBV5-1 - ASSRDDRSYGYT
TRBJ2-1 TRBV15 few ATSSPHDPYNEQF
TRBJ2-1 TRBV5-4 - ASSSSHGGGNEQF
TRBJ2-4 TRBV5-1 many ASSLGWGENIQY
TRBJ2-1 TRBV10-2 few ASNDGFGEQF
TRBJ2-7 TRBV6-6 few ASSYGPKYEQY
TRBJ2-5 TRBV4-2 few ASSHELAGGPGQETQY
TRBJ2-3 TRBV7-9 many ASSPGMDTQY
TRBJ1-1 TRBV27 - ASSSPGEITEAF
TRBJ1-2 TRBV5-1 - ASSLEGVRSLLYGYT
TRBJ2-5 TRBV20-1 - SALQMGAGETQY
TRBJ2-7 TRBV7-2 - GLRKGNEQY
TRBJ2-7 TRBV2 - ASREDKPYEQY